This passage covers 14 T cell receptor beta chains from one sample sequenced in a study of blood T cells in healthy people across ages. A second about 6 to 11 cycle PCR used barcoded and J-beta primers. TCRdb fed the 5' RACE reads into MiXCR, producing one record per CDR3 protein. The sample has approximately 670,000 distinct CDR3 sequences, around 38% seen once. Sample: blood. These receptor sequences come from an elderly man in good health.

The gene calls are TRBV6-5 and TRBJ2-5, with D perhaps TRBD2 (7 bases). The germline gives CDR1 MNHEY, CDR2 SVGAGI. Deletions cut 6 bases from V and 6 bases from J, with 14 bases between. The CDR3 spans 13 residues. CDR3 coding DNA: TGTGCCAGCAGCATAACGGGGGGCCAGACCCAGTACTTC. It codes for CASSITGGQTQYF.

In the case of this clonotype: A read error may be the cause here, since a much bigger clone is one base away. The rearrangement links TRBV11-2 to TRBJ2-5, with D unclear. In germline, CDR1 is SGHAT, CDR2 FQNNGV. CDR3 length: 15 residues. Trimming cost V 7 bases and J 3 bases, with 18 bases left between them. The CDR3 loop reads CASIHTRAPKETQYF. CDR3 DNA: TGTGCCAGCATCCATACCCGAGCGCCCAAAGAGACCCAGTACTTC.

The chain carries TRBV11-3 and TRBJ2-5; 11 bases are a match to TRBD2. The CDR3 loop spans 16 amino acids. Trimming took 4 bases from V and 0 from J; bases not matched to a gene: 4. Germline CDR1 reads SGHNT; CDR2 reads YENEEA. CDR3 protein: CASSSRTSGYQETQYF. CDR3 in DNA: TGTGCCAGCAGCTCCCGGACTAGCGGGTACCAAGAGACCCAGTACTTC.

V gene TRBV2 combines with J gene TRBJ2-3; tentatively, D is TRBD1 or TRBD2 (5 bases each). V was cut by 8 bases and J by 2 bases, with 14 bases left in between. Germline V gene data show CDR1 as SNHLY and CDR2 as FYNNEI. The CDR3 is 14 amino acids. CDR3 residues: CASEGTGNTDTQYF. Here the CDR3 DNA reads TGTGCCAGCGAGGGGACCGGGAACACAGATACGCAGTATTTT.

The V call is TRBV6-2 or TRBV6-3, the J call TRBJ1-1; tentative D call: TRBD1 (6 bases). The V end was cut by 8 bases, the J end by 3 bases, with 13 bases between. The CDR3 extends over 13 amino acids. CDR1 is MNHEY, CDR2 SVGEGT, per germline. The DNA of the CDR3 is TGTGCCAGCGGCGGCCAGGGGTACACTGAAGCTTTCTTT. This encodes CASGGQGYTEAFF.

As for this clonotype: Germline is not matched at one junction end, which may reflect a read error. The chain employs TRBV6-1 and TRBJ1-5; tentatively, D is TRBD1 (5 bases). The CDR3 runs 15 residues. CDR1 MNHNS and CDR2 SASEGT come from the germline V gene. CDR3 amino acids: CVSSYNRQRNQPQHF. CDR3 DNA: TGTGTCAGCAGTTATAACCGACAGCGCAATCAGCCCCAGCATTTT.

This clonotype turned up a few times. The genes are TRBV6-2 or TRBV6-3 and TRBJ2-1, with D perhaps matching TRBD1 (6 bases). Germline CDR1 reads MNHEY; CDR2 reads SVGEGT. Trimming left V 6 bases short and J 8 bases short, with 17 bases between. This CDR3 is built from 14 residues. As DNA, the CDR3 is TGTGCCAGCAGGGGGTACGGGCCAGGGGATGAGCAGTTCTTC. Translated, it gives CASRGYGPGDEQFF.

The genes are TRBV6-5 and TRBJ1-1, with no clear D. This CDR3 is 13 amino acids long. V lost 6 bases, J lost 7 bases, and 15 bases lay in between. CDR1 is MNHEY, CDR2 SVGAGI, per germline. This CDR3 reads CASRTPAGYEAFF. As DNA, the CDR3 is TGTGCCAGCAGGACGCCCGCTGGGTATGAAGCTTTCTTT.

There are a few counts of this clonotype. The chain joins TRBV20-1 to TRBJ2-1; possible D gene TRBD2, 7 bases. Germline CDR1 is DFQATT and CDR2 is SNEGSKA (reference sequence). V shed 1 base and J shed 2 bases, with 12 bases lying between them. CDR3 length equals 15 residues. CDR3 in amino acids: CSARGGRGTYNEQFF. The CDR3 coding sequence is TGCAGTGCTAGAGGGGGGAGGGGGACCTACAATGAGCAGTTCTTC.

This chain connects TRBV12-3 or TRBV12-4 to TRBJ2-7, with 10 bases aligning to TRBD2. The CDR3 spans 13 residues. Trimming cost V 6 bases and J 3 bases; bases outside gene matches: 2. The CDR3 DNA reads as TGTGCCAGCAGGCGACTAGCGGGCTACGAGCAGTACTTC. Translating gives CASRRLAGYEQYF.

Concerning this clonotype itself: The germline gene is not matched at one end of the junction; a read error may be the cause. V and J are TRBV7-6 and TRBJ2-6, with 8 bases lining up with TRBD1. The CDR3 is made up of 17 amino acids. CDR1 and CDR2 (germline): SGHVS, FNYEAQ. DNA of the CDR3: TGTGCCAGCAGCTTGGGCAGGGGGCCCTCAGGGGCCAACGTTCTGACTTTC. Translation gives CASSLGRGPSGANVLTF.

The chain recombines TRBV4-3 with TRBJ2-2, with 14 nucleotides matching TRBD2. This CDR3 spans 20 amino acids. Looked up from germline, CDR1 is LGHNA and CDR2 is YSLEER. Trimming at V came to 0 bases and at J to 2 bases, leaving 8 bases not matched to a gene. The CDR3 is CASSQDQTSGGDLNTGELFF. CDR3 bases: TGCGCCAGCAGCCAAGACCAGACTAGCGGGGGGGATCTTAACACCGGGGAGCTGTTTTTT.

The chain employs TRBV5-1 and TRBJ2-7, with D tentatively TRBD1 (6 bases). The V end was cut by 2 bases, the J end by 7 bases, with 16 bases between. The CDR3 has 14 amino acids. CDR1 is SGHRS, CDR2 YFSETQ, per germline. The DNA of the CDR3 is TGCGCCAGCAGCTTTTTCCGTCAGGGGCGAGAGCAGTACTTC. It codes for CASSFFRQGREQYF.

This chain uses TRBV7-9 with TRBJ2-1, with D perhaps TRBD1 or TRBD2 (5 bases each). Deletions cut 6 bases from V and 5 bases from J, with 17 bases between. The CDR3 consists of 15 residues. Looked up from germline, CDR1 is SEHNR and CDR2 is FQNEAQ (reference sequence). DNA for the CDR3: TGTGCCAGCAGTCCGACCGGGACGGCCCACAATGAGCAGTTCTTC. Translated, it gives CASSPTGTAHNEQFF.